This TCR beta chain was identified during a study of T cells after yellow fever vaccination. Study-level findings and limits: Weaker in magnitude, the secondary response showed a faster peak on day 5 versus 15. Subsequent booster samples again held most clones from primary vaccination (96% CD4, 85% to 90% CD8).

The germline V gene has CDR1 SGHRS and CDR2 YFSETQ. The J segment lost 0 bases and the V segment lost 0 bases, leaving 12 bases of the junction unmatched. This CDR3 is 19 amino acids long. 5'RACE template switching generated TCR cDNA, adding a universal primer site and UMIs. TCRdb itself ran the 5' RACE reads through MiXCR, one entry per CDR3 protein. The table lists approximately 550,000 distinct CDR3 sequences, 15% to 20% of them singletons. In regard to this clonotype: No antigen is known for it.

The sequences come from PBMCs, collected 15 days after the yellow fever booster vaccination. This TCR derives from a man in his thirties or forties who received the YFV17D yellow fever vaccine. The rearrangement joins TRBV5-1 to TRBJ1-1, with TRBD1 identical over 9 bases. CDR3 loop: CASSLVGTGFSRVNTEAFF. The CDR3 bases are TGCGCCAGCAGCTTGGTGGGGACAGGGTTTTCGCGTGTGAACACTGAAGCTTTCTTT.